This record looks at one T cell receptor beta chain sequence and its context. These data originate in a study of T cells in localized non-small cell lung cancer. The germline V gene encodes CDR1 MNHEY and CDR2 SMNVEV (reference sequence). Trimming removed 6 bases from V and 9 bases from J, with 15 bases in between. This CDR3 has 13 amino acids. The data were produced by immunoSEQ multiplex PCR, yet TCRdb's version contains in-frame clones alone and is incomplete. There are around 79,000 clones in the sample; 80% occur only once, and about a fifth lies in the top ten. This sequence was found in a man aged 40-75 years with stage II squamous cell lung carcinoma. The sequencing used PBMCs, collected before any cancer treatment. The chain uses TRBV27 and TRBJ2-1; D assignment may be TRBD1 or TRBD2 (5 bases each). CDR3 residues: CASSGTGPLEQFF. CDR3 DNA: TGTGCCAGCAGCGGGACCGGACCACTTGAGCAGTTCTTC.